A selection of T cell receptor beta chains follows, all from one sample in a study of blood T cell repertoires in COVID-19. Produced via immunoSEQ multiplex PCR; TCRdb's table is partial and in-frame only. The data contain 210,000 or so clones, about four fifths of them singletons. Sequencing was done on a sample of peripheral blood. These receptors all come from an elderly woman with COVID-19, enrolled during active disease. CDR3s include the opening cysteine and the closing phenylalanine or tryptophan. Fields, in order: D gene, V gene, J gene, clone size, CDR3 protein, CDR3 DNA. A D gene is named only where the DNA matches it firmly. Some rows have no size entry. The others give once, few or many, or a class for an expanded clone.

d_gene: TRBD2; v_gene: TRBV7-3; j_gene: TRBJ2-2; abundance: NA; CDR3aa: CASSLISSGVNTGELFF; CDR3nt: TGTGCCAGCAGCTTAATTTCTAGCGGGGTGAACACCGGGGAGCTGTTTTTT
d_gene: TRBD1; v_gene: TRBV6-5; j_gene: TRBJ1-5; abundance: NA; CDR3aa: CASSFNRDRDQPQHF; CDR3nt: TGTGCCAGCAGCTTTAACCGGGACAGGGATCAGCCCCAGCATTTT
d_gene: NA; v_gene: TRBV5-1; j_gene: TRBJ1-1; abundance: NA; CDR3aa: CASSLAGTNTEAFF; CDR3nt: TGCGCCAGCAGCTTGGCGGGGACAAACACTGAAGCTTTCTTT
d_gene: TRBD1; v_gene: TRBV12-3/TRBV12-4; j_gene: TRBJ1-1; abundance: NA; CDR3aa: CASSRQGWDVAFF; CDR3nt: TGTGCCAGCAGTAGACAGGGCTGGGACGTAGCTTTCTTT
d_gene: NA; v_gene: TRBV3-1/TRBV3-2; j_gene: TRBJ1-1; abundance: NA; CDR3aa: CASSLRQTEAFF; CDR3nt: TGTGCCAGCAGCCTGCGACAGACTGAAGCTTTCTTT
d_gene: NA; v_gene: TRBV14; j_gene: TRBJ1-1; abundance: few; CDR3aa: CASSHWGGGAFF; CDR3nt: TGTGCCAGCAGCCATTGGGGGGGAGGGGCTTTCTTT
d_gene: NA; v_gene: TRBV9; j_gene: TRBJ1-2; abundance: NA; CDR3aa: CASSSTGQNYGYTF; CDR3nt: TGTGCCAGCAGCTCCACTGGGCAGAACTATGGCTACACCTTC
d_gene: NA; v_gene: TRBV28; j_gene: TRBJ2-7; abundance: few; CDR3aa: CGVHSRSSYEQYF; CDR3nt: TGTGGGGTTCATTCGAGGAGTTCCTACGAGCAGTACTTC
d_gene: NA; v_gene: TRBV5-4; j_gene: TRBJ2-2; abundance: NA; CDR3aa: CASTPREDRNTGELFF; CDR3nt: TGTGCCAGCACCCCTAGAGAGGACAGGAACACCGGGGAGCTGTTTTTT
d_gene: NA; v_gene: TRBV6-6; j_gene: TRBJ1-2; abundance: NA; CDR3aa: CASIETGTNGYTF; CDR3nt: TGTGCCAGCATTGAGACCGGGACAAATGGCTACACCTTC
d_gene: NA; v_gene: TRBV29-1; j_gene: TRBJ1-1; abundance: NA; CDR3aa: CSVGGGQEAFF; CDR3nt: TGCAGCGTTGGGGGCGGACAGGAAGCTTTCTTT
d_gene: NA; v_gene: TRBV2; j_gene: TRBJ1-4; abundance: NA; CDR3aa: CASRVRGTDEKLFF; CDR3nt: TGTGCCAGCAGGGTAAGGGGTACGGATGAAAAACTGTTTTTT
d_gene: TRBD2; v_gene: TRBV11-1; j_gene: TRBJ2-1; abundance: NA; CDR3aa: CASSVSGRGVFF; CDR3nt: TGTGCCAGCAGCGTTAGCGGGAGAGGGGTGTTCTTC
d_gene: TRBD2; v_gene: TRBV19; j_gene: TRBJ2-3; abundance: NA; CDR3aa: CASSIGGGTDTQYF; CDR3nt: TGTGCCAGTAGTATAGGCGGGGGGACAGATACGCAGTATTTT
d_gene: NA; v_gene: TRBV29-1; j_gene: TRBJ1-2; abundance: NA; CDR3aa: CSVGEDYYGYTF; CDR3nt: TGCAGCGTGGGGGAGGATTACTATGGCTACACCTTC
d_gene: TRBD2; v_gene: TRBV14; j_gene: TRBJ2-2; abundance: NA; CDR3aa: CASSYGSGGPTGELFF; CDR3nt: TGTGCCAGCAGCTACGGGAGCGGGGGCCCAACCGGGGAGCTGTTTTTT
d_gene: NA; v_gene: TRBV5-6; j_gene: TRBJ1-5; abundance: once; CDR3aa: CASSFRQGWNQPQHF; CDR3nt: TGTGCCAGCAGCTTTAGGCAGGGGTGGAATCAGCCCCAGCATTTT
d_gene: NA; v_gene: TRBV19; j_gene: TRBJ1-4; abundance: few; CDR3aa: CATAVQATNEKLFF; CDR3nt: TGTGCCACCGCTGTTCAGGCAACTAATGAAAAACTGTTTTTT
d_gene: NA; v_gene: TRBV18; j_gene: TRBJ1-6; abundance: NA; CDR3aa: CASSPSIGVSPLHF; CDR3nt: TGTGCCAGCTCACCAAGTATCGGGGTTTCACCCCTCCACTTT
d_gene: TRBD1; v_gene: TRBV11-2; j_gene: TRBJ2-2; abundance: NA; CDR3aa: CASTRQGKPYANTGELFF; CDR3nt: TGTGCCAGCACCAGACAGGGAAAACCTTACGCGAACACCGGGGAGCTGTTTTTT
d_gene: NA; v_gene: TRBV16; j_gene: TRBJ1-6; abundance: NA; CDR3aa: CASSQYGNTLHF; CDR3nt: TGTGCCAGCAGCCAATACGGGAACACCCTCCACTTT
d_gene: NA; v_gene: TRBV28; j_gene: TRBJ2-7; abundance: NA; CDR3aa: CASRGRYEQYF; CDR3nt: TGTGCCAGCAGGGGGCGCTACGAGCAGTACTTC
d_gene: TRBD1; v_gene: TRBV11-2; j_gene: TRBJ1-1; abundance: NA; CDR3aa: CASSSSRTGTGNTEAFF; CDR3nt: TGTGCCAGCAGCTCCTCACGGACCGGGACAGGGAACACTGAAGCTTTCTTT
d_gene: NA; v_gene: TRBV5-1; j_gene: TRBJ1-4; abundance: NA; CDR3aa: CASREFATNEKLFF; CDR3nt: TGCGCCAGTCGGGAGTTTGCAACTAATGAAAAACTGTTTTTT
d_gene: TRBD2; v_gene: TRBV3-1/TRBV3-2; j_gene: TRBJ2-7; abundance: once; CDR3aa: CASSPRTSGTQGREQYF; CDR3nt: TGTGCCAGCAGCCCCAGGACTAGCGGGACCCAGGGTCGGGAGCAGTACTTC
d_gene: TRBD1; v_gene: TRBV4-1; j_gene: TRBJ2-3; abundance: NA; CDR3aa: CASSHTGTGGGTDTQYF; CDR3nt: TGCGCCAGCAGCCACACCGGGACAGGGGGCGGGACAGATACGCAGTATTTT
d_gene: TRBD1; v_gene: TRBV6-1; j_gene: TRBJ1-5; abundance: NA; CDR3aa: CASSEALGQGRIQPQHF; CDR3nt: TGTGCCAGCAGTGAAGCCCTAGGACAGGGGCGAATTCAGCCCCAGCATTTT